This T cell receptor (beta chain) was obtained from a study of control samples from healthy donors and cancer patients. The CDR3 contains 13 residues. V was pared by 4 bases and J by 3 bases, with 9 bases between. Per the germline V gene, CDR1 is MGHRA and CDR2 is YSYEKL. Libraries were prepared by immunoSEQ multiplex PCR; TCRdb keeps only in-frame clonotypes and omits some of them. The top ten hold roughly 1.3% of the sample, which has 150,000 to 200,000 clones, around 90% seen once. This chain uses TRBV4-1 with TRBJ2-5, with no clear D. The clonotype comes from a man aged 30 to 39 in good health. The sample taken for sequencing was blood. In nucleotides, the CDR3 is TGCGCCAGCAGCCCGATGTTTGAAGAGACCCAGTACTTC. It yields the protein CASSPMFEETQYF.